The 2 T cell receptor beta chains below all came from one sample that was sequenced in a study of OX40 agonist ivuxolimab in advanced cancers. Clones were read by immunoSEQ multiplex PCR, and TCRdb kept only the in-frame ones, dropping some. The sample lists around 40,000 clones, about 80% seen once, with roughly 4% in the top ten. Sequenced material: CD4+ or CD8+ T cells sorted from blood, taken in a trial of the OX40 agonist ivuxolimab. These receptors came from an adult with an advanced solid tumor such as melanoma, head and neck, liver or kidney cancer.

The V call is TRBV7-6, the J call TRBJ2-7; TRBD2 might be the D (6 bases). Trimming left V 2 bases short and J 3 bases short, with 11 bases between. The CDR3 spans 14 residues. Germline lookup yields CDR1 SGHVS and CDR2 FNYEAQ. The CDR3 region is CASSLTGDYYEQYF. The DNA of the CDR3 is TGTGCCAGCAGCTTAACGGGAGACTACTACGAGCAGTACTTC.

The chain recombines TRBV30 with TRBJ1-5; the D gene is possibly TRBD1 (6 bases). This CDR3 spans 13 amino acids. Germline CDR1 and CDR2: GTSNPN and SVGIG (reference sequence). The ends were cut back, 3 bases at V and 6 bases at J, with 12 bases in the middle. The CDR3 reads CAWSARGGQPQHF. As DNA, the CDR3 is TGTGCCTGGAGCGCCAGGGGCGGTCAGCCCCAGCATTTT. The variable domain in full, completed from reference TRBV30 and TRBJ1-5, reads SQTIHQWPATLVQPVGSPLSLECTVEGTSNPNLYWYRQAAGRGLQLLFYSVGIGQISSEVPQNLSASRPQDRQFILSSKKLLLSDSGFYLCAWSARGGQPQHFGDGTRLSIL.